Sequencing of this TCR beta chain was carried out in a study of blood T cell repertoires in COVID-19. About the study: Samples of COVID-19 (acute and convalescent) were obtained from the United States, Italy and Spain. From T cells, B-cell-depleted T cells, or PBMCs came the material, which was cDNA or gDNA.

The Seattle site enrolled patients during active infection and followed them longitudinally. In the original analysis: Reference gene primers were amplified, and this amplification served to estimate nucleated cell counts. Repertoires were generated with immunoSEQ multiplex PCR, while TCRdb's copy carries only in-frame clones and drops some. V, J and clone size reflect that table, while D and trimming were determined from the DNA. The sample yields hundreds of thousands of clones, 87% seen once. CDR3 length: 16 residues. V was clipped by 0 bases and J by 8 bases; unmatched bases: 6. Per germline, CDR1 SGDLS and CDR2 YYNGEE.

The clonotype comes from a woman between 45 and 65 years old with COVID-19, enrolled during active disease. Sequenced input: peripheral blood. The genes are TRBV9 and TRBJ2-1, with 12 bases identical to TRBD1. The CDR3 protein is CASSVGGTGGAYEQFF. CDR3 coding DNA: TGTGCCAGCAGCGTAGGGGGGACAGGGGGCGCCTATGAGCAGTTCTTC. Full variable domain (remainder filled in from reference TRBV9 and TRBJ2-1): DSGVTQTPKHLITATGQRVTLRCSPRSGDLSVYWYQQSLDQGLQFLIQYYNGEERAKGNILERFSAQQFPDLHSELNLSSLELGDSALYFCASSVGGTGGAYEQFFGPGTRLTVL.